The 20 T cell receptor beta chains in this list originate from one sample, sequenced in a study of blood T cell repertoires in COVID-19 (dated by TCRdb to about 2020). Libraries were made using the immunoSEQ multiplex PCR assay. Not all clones reach the TCRdb copy of this immuneACCESS table, which keeps in-frame sequences only. Checked studies attribute under half of the gap to unresolved V genes and leave the rest unexplained. The sample table contains under 70,000 clones; only one count was recorded for about 87% of them. Around 6% of the sample belongs to the ten largest clones. Material for sequencing was peripheral blood. These receptors were obtained from a woman in her 70s with acute or convalescent COVID-19.

This clone was seen only once. The chain has TRBV30 and TRBJ2-6, with 10 bases that match TRBD1. The germline V gene encodes CDR1 GTSNPN and CDR2 SVGIG (reference sequence). The CDR3 loop spans 16 amino acids. With 4 bases clipped from V and 2 bases from J, the junction kept 5 bases outside the gene matches. The CDR3 loop reads CAWIDRGLAGANVLTF. The CDR3 nucleotides read TGTGCCTGGATTGACAGGGGGCTAGCTGGGGCCAACGTCCTGACTTTC.

This clone was picked up a small number of times. Here the CDR3 reads CASMGQHYNSPLHF. In nucleotides, the CDR3 is TGTGCCAGCATGGGACAGCACTATAATTCACCCCTCCACTTT. V usage is TRBV6-5 and J usage is TRBJ1-6; 7 nucleotides match TRBD1. Germline loops: CDR1 MNHEY, CDR2 SVGAGI. Trimming cost V 7 bases and J 3 bases; bases outside gene matches: 3. This CDR3 has 14 residues.

The chain links TRBV28 to TRBJ1-4; D uncertain. Germline V CDR1 and CDR2: MDHEN, SYDVKM. The CDR3 runs 12 residues. V was pared by 8 bases and J by 7 bases, with 11 bases between. The CDR3 bases are TGTGCCAGCGGAGTAGGTGGTGAAAAACTGTTTTTT. Amino acid sequence: CASGVGGEKLFF.

The chain links TRBV5-4 to TRBJ2-7; 7 positions agree with TRBD1. The CDR3 is 17 residues long. V lost 4 bases, J lost 2 bases, and 15 bases stayed unmatched. Germline V gives CDR1 SGHNT, CDR2 YYREEE (reference sequence). The CDR3 protein is CASSPRGDRVTPYEQYF. CDR3 DNA: TGTGCCAGCAGCCCGAGGGGCGACAGGGTGACCCCCTACGAGCAGTACTTC.

The chain recombines TRBV24-1 with TRBJ1-2, with D possibly being TRBD1 (6 bases). Germline CDR1 and CDR2: KGHDR and SFDVKD. V was shortened by 10 bases and J by 8 bases, with 22 bases between the two germline ends. The CDR3 loop spans 14 amino acids. In DNA form, the CDR3 reads TGTGCCACGAGCTCGAGACAGGCCCCTCGAGGCTACACCTTC. Protein product: CATSSRQAPRGYTF.

The J gene is TRBJ1-1, the V gene TRBV3-1 (or the pseudogene TRBV3-2); D gene ambiguous. V lost 2 bases and J 1 base, leaving 8 bases between the germline ends. The V gene's germline CDR1 is LGHDT and CDR2 YNNKEL (reference sequence). The CDR3 extends over 14 amino acids. This chain's CDR3 is CASSQLTENTEAFF. In nucleotides, the CDR3 is TGTGCCAGCAGCCAACTAACAGAGAACACTGAAGCTTTCTTT.

The chain uses TRBV19 and TRBJ2-5, with 11 positions matching TRBD2. After removal of 5 bases from V and 3 bases from J, the junction contained 8 bases not matched to a gene. The V gene's germline CDR1 is LNHDA and CDR2 SQIVND (reference sequence). There are 16 residues in the CDR3. The CDR3 loop reads CASSVLAGARKETQYF. In nucleotides, the CDR3 is TGTGCCAGTAGTGTACTAGCGGGGGCCAGGAAAGAGACCCAGTACTTC.

CDR3 loop: CASSAPPQGDYGYTF. The DNA of the CDR3 is TGTGCCAGTAGTGCCCCTCCACAGGGAGACTATGGCTACACCTTC. The V gene is TRBV19, the J gene TRBJ1-2; the D gene is possibly TRBD1 (6 bases). Germline loops: CDR1 LNHDA, CDR2 SQIVND (reference sequence). The CDR3 consists of 15 residues. Trimming left V 5 bases short and J 3 bases short, with 16 bases between.

J is TRBJ1-1 and V is TRBV13; TRBD1 might be the D (5 bases). V lost 0 bases, J lost 3 bases, and 8 bases lay in between. The CDR3 loop spans 14 amino acids. Germline V gene sequence: CDR1 PRHDT, CDR2 FYEKMQ (reference sequence). CDR3 region: CASSLGGPDTEAFF. The DNA of the CDR3 is TGTGCCAGCAGCTTAGGGGGGCCCGACACTGAAGCTTTCTTT. Combining the CDR3 with reference TRBV13 and TRBJ1-1 gives the whole variable domain AAGVIQSPRHLIKEKRETATLKCYPIPRHDTVYWYQQGPGQDPQFLISFYEKMQSDKGSIPDRFSAQQFSDYHSELNMSSLELGDSALYFCASSLGGPDTEAFFGQGTRLTVV.

J is TRBJ2-7 and V is TRBV28; D perhaps matches TRBD1 (6 bases). CDR1 is MDHEN and CDR2 is SYDVKM in the germline V gene. V was trimmed by 7 bases and J by 6 bases, leaving 19 bases between them. This CDR3 is built from 14 residues. CDR3 in amino acids: CASTIMSGASEQYF. The CDR3 DNA reads TGTGCCAGCACTATAATGTCAGGGGCGAGCGAGCAGTACTTC.

This chain joins TRBV6-6 and TRBJ1-2; D is unclear. Trimming shortened V by 6 bases and J by 3 bases, and 14 bases separated the two germline ends. Germline V lookup: CDR1 MNHNY, CDR2 SVGAGI (reference sequence). The CDR3 is made up of 14 amino acids. CDR3 residues: CASRSGEIDYGYTF. The CDR3 DNA is TGTGCCAGCAGATCCGGGGAAATAGACTATGGCTACACCTTC.

The CDR3 nucleotides are TGTGCCAGCAGTTACAGGACAGGGACCTACGAGCAGTACTTC. Its translation is CASSYRTGTYEQYF. V is TRBV27 and J is TRBJ2-7; 8 positions agree with TRBD1. Germline values: CDR1 MNHEY, CDR2 SMNVEV (reference sequence). The trim removed 4 bases at V and 2 bases at J, leaving 4 bases unmatched. CDR3 length equals 14 residues.

The rearrangement joins TRBV5-1 to TRBJ2-1; D possibly corresponds to TRBD1 (5 bases). Germline-derived CDR1 and CDR2 are SGHRS and YFSETQ. V was shortened by 1 base and J by 0 bases, with 8 bases between the two germline ends. CDR3 length: 15 amino acids. This CDR3 is CASSLSDSSYNEQFF. The CDR3 coding sequence is TGCGCCAGCAGCTTGAGTGACAGCTCCTACAATGAGCAGTTCTTC.

This clone is a singleton in its sample. V gene TRBV6-5 combines with J gene TRBJ1-5, with 7 bases that match TRBD1. CDR1 and CDR2 from the germline V gene are MNHEY and SVGAGI. This CDR3 is 13 amino acids long. Trimming at V came to 9 bases and at J to 3 bases, leaving 5 bases not matched to a gene. This CDR3 is CASKGQINQPQHF. The DNA for the CDR3 is TGTGCCAGTAAGGGACAGATCAATCAGCCCCAGCATTTT.

The chain recombines TRBV7-9 with TRBJ2-2, with D possibly TRBD2 on 5 matching bases. The germline CDR1 and CDR2 sequences are SEHNR and FQNEAQ (reference sequence). Trimming took off 5 bases at V and 3 bases at J, with 10 bases between the two ends. The CDR3 consists of 14 residues. Here the CDR3 reads CASSRLRDTGELFF. DNA of the CDR3: TGTGCCAGCAGCCGACTAAGAGACACCGGGGAGCTGTTTTTT. The full variable domain, with the rest looked up from reference TRBV7-9 and TRBJ2-2, is DTGVSQNPRHKITKRGQNVTFRCDPISEHNRLYWYRQTLGQGPEFLTYFQNEAQLEKSRLLSDRFSAERPKGSFSTLEIQRTEQGDSAMYLCASSRLRDTGELFFGEGSRLTVL.

The chain combines TRBV7-9 with TRBJ1-2; TRBD1 might be the D (5 bases). The germline gives CDR1 SEHNR, CDR2 FQNEAQ (reference sequence). V lost 2 bases and J lost 4, with 20 bases in between. The CDR3 totals 17 residues. The DNA for the CDR3 is TGTGCCAGCAGCTTAAGTGGGGCCGGATTGCGGCGCTATGGCTACACCTTC. This codes for CASSLSGAGLRRYGYTF.

The rearrangement uses TRBV6-6 and TRBJ2-7, with D tentatively TRBD2 (6 bases). The germline V gene encodes CDR1 MNHNY and CDR2 SVGAGI (reference sequence). Trimming stripped 8 bases from V and 1 base from J, with 12 bases between. This CDR3 contains 13 residues. The CDR3 DNA reads as TGTGCCAGCTCTTCTGCGGGGTCCTACGAGCAGTACTTC. Amino acids: CASSSAGSYEQYF.

The count of this clone is one. The CDR3 DNA sequence: TGTGCCAGCACATTGCGGGGGGAAGCTTTCTTT. It specifies CASTLRGEAFF. The chain couples TRBV3-1 (or the pseudogene TRBV3-2) to TRBJ1-1, with a possible D match to TRBD1 (5 bases). The CDR3 length is 11 residues. Germline CDR1 is LGHDT and CDR2 is YNNKEL (reference sequence). The V gene lost 7 bases and the J gene lost 8 bases, with 11 bases spanning the gap.

The chain recombines TRBV24-1 with TRBJ1-5; 7 positions agree with TRBD1. Germline-derived CDR1 and CDR2 are KGHDR and SFDVKD. Germline trimming cut 7 bases from V and 2 bases from J; bases unmatched to any gene: 25. This CDR3 region has 21 residues. This chain's CDR3 is CATRGRPPGQPIPGGNQPQHF. In nucleotides, the CDR3 is TGTGCCACCAGAGGAAGACCCCCGGGACAGCCTATTCCGGGGGGCAATCAGCCCCAGCATTTT.

The gene calls are TRBV7-9 and TRBJ2-3; D might be TRBD1 (6 bases). With 1 base removed from V and 4 bases from J, the gap between germline ends came to 18 bases. The germline V gene encodes CDR1 SEHNR and CDR2 FQNEAQ (reference sequence). The CDR3 extends over 17 amino acids. CDR3 amino acids: CASSLGSRGVGADTQYF. The CDR3 region has the DNA TGTGCCAGCAGCTTAGGGAGCAGGGGAGTAGGGGCAGATACGCAGTATTTT.